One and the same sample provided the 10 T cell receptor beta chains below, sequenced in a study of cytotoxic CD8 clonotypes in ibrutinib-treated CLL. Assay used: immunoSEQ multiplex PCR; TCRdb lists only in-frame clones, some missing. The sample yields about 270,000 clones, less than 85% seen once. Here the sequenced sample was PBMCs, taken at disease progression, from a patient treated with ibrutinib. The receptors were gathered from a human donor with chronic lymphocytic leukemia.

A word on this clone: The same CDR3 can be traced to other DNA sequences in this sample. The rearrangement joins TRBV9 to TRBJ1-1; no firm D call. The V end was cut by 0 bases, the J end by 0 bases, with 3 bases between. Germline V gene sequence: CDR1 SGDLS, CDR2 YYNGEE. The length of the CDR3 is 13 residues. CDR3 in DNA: TGTGCCAGCAGCGTAGCTCTGAACACTGAAGCTTTCTTT. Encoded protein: CASSVALNTEAFF.

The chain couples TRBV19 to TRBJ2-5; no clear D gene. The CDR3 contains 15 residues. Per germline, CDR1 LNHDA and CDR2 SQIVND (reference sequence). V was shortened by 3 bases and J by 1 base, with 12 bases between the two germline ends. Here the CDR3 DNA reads TGTGCCAGTAGTATCCAGTTTGGGTCCCAAGAGACCCAGTACTTC. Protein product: CASSIQFGSQETQYF.

The CDR3: CASSQTAVEDEQYF. As DNA, the CDR3 is TGCGCCAGCAGCCAAACGGCTGTCGAAGACGAGCAGTACTTC. The gene calls are TRBV4-1 and TRBJ2-7, with D uncertain. This CDR3 contains 14 residues. The germline V gene encodes CDR1 MGHRA and CDR2 YSYEKL. Trimming removed 2 bases at V and 5 bases at J, with 13 bases between.

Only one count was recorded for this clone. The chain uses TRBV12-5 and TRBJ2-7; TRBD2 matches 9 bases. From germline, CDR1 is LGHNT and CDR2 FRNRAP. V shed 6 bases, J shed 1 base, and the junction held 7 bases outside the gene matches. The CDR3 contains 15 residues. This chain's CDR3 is CASGPKREVSYEQYF. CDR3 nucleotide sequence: TGTGCTAGTGGACCCAAGCGGGAGGTGTCCTACGAGCAGTACTTC.

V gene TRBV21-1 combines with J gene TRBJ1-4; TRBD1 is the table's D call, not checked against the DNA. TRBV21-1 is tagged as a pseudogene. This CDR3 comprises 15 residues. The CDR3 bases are TGTGCCAGCAGAGAGACAGGTGCAACTAATGAAAAACTGTTTTTT. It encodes CASRETGATNEKLFF.

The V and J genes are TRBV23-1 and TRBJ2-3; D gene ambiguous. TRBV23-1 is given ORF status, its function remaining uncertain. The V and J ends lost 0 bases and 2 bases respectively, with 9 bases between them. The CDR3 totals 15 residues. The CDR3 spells CASSQSYYNTDTQYF. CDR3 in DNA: TGCGCCAGCAGTCAATCGTACTATAACACAGATACGCAGTATTTT.

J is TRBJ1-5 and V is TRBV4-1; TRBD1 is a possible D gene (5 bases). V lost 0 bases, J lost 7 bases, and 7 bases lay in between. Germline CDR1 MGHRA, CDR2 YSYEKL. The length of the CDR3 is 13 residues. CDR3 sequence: CASSQDREQPQHF. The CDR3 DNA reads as TGCGCCAGCAGCCAAGACAGGGAACAGCCCCAGCATTTT.

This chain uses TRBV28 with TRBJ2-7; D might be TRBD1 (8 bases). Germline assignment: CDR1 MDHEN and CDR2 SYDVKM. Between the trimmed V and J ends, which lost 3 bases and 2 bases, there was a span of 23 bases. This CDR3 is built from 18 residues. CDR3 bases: TGTGCCAGCAGTTTCCGGACAGGGAGGGCGGGAGACCCCTACGAGCAGTACTTC. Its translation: CASSFRTGRAGDPYEQYF.

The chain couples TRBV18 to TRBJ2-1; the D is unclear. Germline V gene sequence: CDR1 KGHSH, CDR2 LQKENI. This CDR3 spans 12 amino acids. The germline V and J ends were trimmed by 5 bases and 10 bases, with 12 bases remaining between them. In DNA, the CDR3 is TGTGCCAGCTCAGCCCTCACGACAGAGCAGTTCTTC. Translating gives CASSALTTEQFF.

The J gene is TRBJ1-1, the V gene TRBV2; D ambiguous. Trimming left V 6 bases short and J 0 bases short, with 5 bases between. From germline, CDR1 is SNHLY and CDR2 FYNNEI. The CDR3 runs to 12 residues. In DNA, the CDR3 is TGTGCCAGCAGGGGCATGAACACTGAAGCTTTCTTT. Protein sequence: CASRGMNTEAFF.